The subject of this entry is one T cell receptor beta chain. The antigen is unknown. The method was immunoSEQ multiplex PCR; TCRdb's version includes in-frame clones alone and lacks a portion of them. The sample records 180,000 or so clones, 85% to 95% being singletons. J was trimmed by 3 bases and V by 4 bases; bases with no gene match: 5. From germline, CDR1 is WSHSY and CDR2 SAAADI. This CDR3 spans 15 amino acids. This sample stems from a study of T cell responses to AZD1222 COVID-19 vaccine. Study-level results: The reported proportion of spike-specific TCRs targeting unmutated variant regions was nearly half. Clonal diversity may have been underestimated, and the donors were mostly white British, with more females than males. The number of AZD1222 recipients seropositive at baseline was only 5 to 7.

The chain joins TRBV10-2 to TRBJ2-1; TRBD1 matches 8 bases. This receptor was taken from an adult who received the AZD1222 COVID-19 vaccine. The material was peripheral blood, obtained 28 days after the second AZD1222 dose. The DNA of the CDR3 is TGCGCCAGCAGTGTGACAGGGGAGGTCTACAATGAGCAGTTCTTC. This codes for CASSVTGEVYNEQFF.